This entry concerns a single TCR beta chain. Its specificity is unknown. The read terminates 3 residues ahead of where the CDR3 ends, so the germline J gene completes it. This sample was included in a study of T cells in women clearing cervical HPV infection. Study-level results: Cases carried less TRBV6-7 than controls: 0.11% versus 0.16%.

The protocol was immunoSEQ multiplex PCR, while the TCRdb copy is restricted to in-frame clones and leaves out a portion. The specimen's table records roughly 36,000 clones. Germline V gene sequence: CDR1 MDHEN, CDR2 SYDVKM. V shed 6 bases, J shed 4 bases, and the junction held 12 bases outside the gene matches. The CDR3 sequence is 16 residues long. Sequencing was performed on blood buffy coat. The chain is built from TRBV28 and TRBJ2-7; 10 bases map to TRBD2. This receptor was identified in a woman aged 18 to 75 with a cervical HPV16 infection that either progressed to CIN3+ or cleared (not recorded which). The CDR3 DNA, read in part, is TGTGCCAGCAGCCCCGCCGGAACAGCGGGAGGGTACGAG. The encoded protein is CASSPAGTAGGYE. The CDR3 reads in full as CASSPAGTAGGYEQYF.